Presented here are 5 T cell receptor beta chains from one specimen sequenced in a study of molecular identifiers for immune sequencing clone quantification. TCRdb ran MiXCR on the PCR reads and lists one entry per CDR3 protein. The sample contains about 300,000 distinct CDR3 sequences, around a fifth of which appear only once. The sample taken for sequencing was naive CD8+ T cells from blood, with Jurkat cell RNA spiked in. Stated subset: FACS-sorted CD8+CD4-CCR7+CD45RA+ naive T cells. Source of these receptors: a human donor in good health. Some libraries in this study had Jurkat cell RNA spiked in.

This clonotype has ten or more counts. This chain joins TRBV5-6 and TRBJ1-1; a possible D gene is TRBD1 (6 bases). CDR1 and CDR2 (germline): SGHDT, YYEEEE. The CDR3 length is 11 residues. V lost 4 bases and J lost 8, with 9 bases in between. The CDR3 sequence is CASSLGQEAFF. The CDR3, as DNA: TGTGCCAGCAGCCTCGGACAGGAAGCTTTCTTT.

A remark on this clonotype: The junction differs from germline at one of its ends, possibly a read error. This rearrangement joins TRBV19 to TRBJ2-6; 10 nucleotides match TRBD1. CDR1 is LNHDA, CDR2 SQIVND, per germline (reference sequence). The CDR3 runs to 18 residues. The CDR3 DNA reads TGTGCCTGTAGTTTACCGGGACAGGGGACCTCTGGGGCCAACGTCCTGACTTTC. It is translated as CACSLPGQGTSGANVLTF.

The table lists this clonotype with many counts. The chain couples TRBV7-6 to TRBJ2-5, with D uncertain. Per the germline V gene, CDR1 is SGHVS and CDR2 is FNYEAQ. This CDR3 contains 14 residues. Trimming stripped 5 bases from V and 4 bases from J, with 14 bases between. The DNA for the CDR3 is TGTGCCAGCAGCCCTGGGATTTTCGGAGAGACCCAGTACTTC. This gives the protein CASSPGIFGETQYF.

This clonotype was found a few times. This chain uses TRBV4-1 with TRBJ2-2; 7 nucleotides line up with TRBD1. CDR3 length: 15 amino acids. The ends lost 6 bases at V and 2 bases at J; junction bases unmatched: 6. The germline V gene encodes CDR1 MGHRA and CDR2 YSYEKL. The CDR3 protein is CASRARTGNTGELFF. The CDR3 DNA reads TGCGCCAGCAGGGCAAGGACAGGTAACACCGGGGAGCTGTTTTTT.

This clonotype was found a few times. The CDR3: CASSYSIPYGPDTEAFF. The CDR3, as DNA: TGTGCCAGCAGTTACTCGATTCCATACGGGCCGGATACTGAAGCTTTCTTT. The rearrangement links TRBV6-5 to TRBJ1-1, with D hard to call. Germline assignment: CDR1 MNHEY and CDR2 SVGAGI. The CDR3 spans 17 residues. Trimming stripped 0 bases from V and 5 bases from J, with 19 bases between.